One and the same sample provided the 27 T cell receptor beta chains below, sequenced in a study of vaccination and CD4 T cells after COVID-19. Sequencing of the DNA from cultured CD4+ T cells was carried out with the Oncomine TCR Beta short-read assay. One entry per CDR3 protein, called by TCRdb with MiXCR from the PCR reads. In the table there are 13,000 to 15,000 distinct CDR3 sequences, 48% of which are singletons. No antigen has been identified for these receptors. Treatment indicated: approximately 11-day PBMC culture with coronavirus spike peptide pools or control peptides (ViraFEST assay). Specimen: CD4+ T cells from blood, cultured in vitro. Source of these receptors: a human donor who had recovered from COVID-19.

The genes are TRBV7-2 and TRBJ1-1; tentative D call: TRBD1 (5 bases). The CDR3 runs to 14 residues. Trimming removed 5 bases at V and 3 bases at J, with 13 bases between. CDR1 is SGHTA and CDR2 is FQGNSA in the germline V gene. In DNA, the CDR3 is TGTGCCAGCAGCCGCCCCACAGGAGACACTGAAGCTTTCTTT. It specifies CASSRPTGDTEAFF. The variable domain in full, with the rest retrieved from reference TRBV7-2 and TRBJ1-1, is GAGVSQSPSNKVTEKGKDVELRCDPISGHTALYWYRQSLGQGLEFLIYFQGNSAPDKSGLPSDRFSAERTGGSVSTLTIQRTQQEDSAVYLCASSRPTGDTEAFFGQGTRLTVV.

This sequence joins TRBV12-3 or TRBV12-4 and TRBJ1-1, with a tentative D call TRBD1 (6 bases). The CDR3 has 16 amino acids. V was shortened by 2 bases and J by 0 bases, with 13 bases between the two germline ends. The CDR3 region is CASSLRGGQMNTEAFF. CDR3 nucleotide sequence: TGTGCCAGCAGTTTACGCGGTGGACAGATGAACACTGAAGCTTTCTTT.

The chain joins TRBV12-3 or TRBV12-4 to TRBJ1-5; 9 bases line up with TRBD1. V lost 6 bases, J lost 1 base, and 7 bases stayed unmatched. The length of the CDR3 is 16 residues. CDR3 sequence: CASSKQGASSNQPQHF. The CDR3 coding sequence is TGTGCCAGCAGCAAACAGGGGGCGTCAAGCAATCAGCCCCAGCATTTT.

The chain has TRBV10-3 and TRBJ1-4; unclear D gene. This CDR3 spans 15 amino acids. Trimming removed 3 bases at V and 3 bases at J, with 11 bases between. Germline V gives CDR1 ENHRY, CDR2 SYGVKD. The CDR3 sequence: CAISETRAANEKLFF. The CDR3 bases are TGTGCCATCAGTGAAACACGAGCAGCTAATGAAAAACTGTTTTTT.

The count of this clonotype is one. The V gene is TRBV6-5, the J gene TRBJ2-3; 9 nucleotides line up with TRBD2. CDR3 length: 18 amino acids. Germline-derived CDR1 and CDR2 are MNHEY and SVGAGI. V shed 0 bases and J 6 bases; nucleotides not matched to a gene: 13. CDR3 sequence (DNA): TGTGCCAGCAGTTACTCCGGGGGTAGCGGGAGTGTCGCGGATACGCAGTATTTT. It encodes CASSYSGGSGSVADTQYF.

The sample holds a few counts of this clonotype. The chain combines TRBV7-2 with TRBJ2-1; TRBD1 might be the D (6 bases). The V gene lost 5 bases and the J gene lost 7 bases, with 18 bases spanning the gap. The CDR3 is 15 amino acids. Germline V CDR1 and CDR2: SGHTA, FQGNSA. The CDR3 DNA reads TGTGCCAGCAGCCCCCGCGGACAGAGGGGGAATGAGCAGTTCTTC. This translates into CASSPRGQRGNEQFF. The full variable domain, in which reference TRBV7-2 and TRBJ2-1 provide the parts outside the CDR3, is GAGVSQSPSNKVTEKGKDVELRCDPISGHTALYWYRQSLGQGLEFLIYFQGNSAPDKSGLPSDRFSAERTGGSVSTLTIQRTQQEDSAVYLCASSPRGQRGNEQFFGPGTRLTVL.

This clonotype was recorded a few times. The chain has TRBV20-1 and TRBJ1-4; D is perhaps TRBD1 (5 bases). CDR1 is DFQATT and CDR2 is SNEGSKA in the germline V gene (reference sequence). V dropped 4 bases and J dropped 0 bases, with 9 bases sitting between them. This CDR3 is built from 14 residues. This CDR3 is CSAKQEPTNEKLFF. The CDR3 DNA reads as TGCAGTGCTAAACAGGAACCAACTAATGAAAAACTGTTTTTT.

This clonotype was counted a few times. The chain employs TRBV2 and TRBJ2-1, with D perhaps matching TRBD2 (6 bases). CDR3 length: 17 residues. Germline lookup yields CDR1 SNHLY and CDR2 FYNNEI. The V end was cut by 5 bases, the J end by 7 bases, with 24 bases between. Written as DNA, the CDR3 is TGTGCCAGCAGTAATCCATCCGGAACGGGAGTCGGGAATGAGCAGTTCTTC. It is translated as CASSNPSGTGVGNEQFF.

The rearrangement links TRBV7-2 to TRBJ2-1, with D perhaps matching TRBD2 (6 bases). Germline CDR1 and CDR2: SGHTA and FQGNSA. This CDR3 spans 16 amino acids. V was pared by 1 base and J by 6 bases, with 16 bases between. CDR3 residues: CASSLVVTRSSNEQFF. In DNA, the CDR3 is TGTGCCAGCAGCTTAGTTGTGACTAGGTCTAGCAATGAGCAGTTCTTC.

The genes are TRBV6-4 and TRBJ1-1; D unresolved. Germline V gene sequence: CDR1 MRHNA, CDR2 SNTAGT. The CDR3 runs to 13 residues. With 6 bases removed from V and 0 bases from J, the gap between germline ends came to 8 bases. The CDR3 coding sequence is TGTGCCAGCAGAGCGGAGATGAACACTGAAGCTTTCTTT. Translated: CASRAEMNTEAFF.

This chain's CDR3 is CASSLVFATGGGNIQYF. The CDR3 DNA sequence: TGTGCCAGCAGCTTAGTCTTCGCCACAGGGGGCGGAAACATTCAGTACTTC. This chain connects TRBV7-2 to TRBJ2-4; TRBD1 aligns across 9 bases. The CDR3 covers 17 residues. Trimming cost V 1 base and J 6 bases; bases outside gene matches: 10. The germline V gene has CDR1 SGHTA and CDR2 FQGNSA.

The genes are TRBV11-3 and TRBJ2-7, with D possibly TRBD1 on 6 matching bases. CDR1 and CDR2 (germline): SGHNT, YENEEA. V was cut by 8 bases and J by 2 bases, with 16 bases left in between. The CDR3 consists of 14 residues. CDR3 region: CASGPGTPPYEQYF. The DNA of the CDR3 is TGTGCCAGCGGCCCCGGGACACCACCCTACGAGCAGTACTTC.

This rearrangement joins TRBV6-2 or TRBV6-3 to TRBJ2-7; the match to TRBD1 covers 7 bases. V lost 6 bases to trimming and J lost 4 bases; unmatched junction nucleotides: 12. The V gene's germline CDR1 is MNHEY and CDR2 SVGEGT. The CDR3 contains 15 residues. In nucleotides, the CDR3 is TGTGCCAGCAGACGGCATGGGACAGTTTCTTACGAGCAGTACTTC. Translation: CASRRHGTVSYEQYF.

V is TRBV20-1 and J is TRBJ2-3, with 8 bases identical to TRBD1. Germline-derived CDR1 and CDR2 are DFQATT and SNEGSKA (reference sequence). The CDR3 contains 15 residues. With 6 bases clipped from V and 2 bases from J, the junction kept 10 bases outside the gene matches. For the CDR3, the DNA is TGCAGTGCGTTACCGGGACAGGCGATCACAGATACGCAGTATTTT. Translated: CSALPGQAITDTQYF.

The chain uses TRBV6-1 and TRBJ2-4, with 11 bases aligning to TRBD2. The length of the CDR3 is 15 residues. Germline loops: CDR1 MNHNS, CDR2 SASEGT. J was trimmed by 9 bases and V by 6 bases; bases with no gene match: 10. The CDR3 bases are TGTGCCAGCAGCAGTCTAGCGGGGGGCCTGGGCATTCAGTACTTC. It is translated as CASSSLAGGLGIQYF.

V usage is TRBV4-2 and J usage is TRBJ2-7; 11 bases are shared with TRBD2. Unmatched junction bases numbered 9, after V lost 0 bases and J lost 5 bases. The germline gives CDR1 LGHNA, CDR2 YNFKEQ. The CDR3 sequence is 17 residues long. The CDR3 sequence is CASSQDQLAGGNNEQYF. DNA of the CDR3: TGTGCCAGCAGCCAAGATCAGCTAGCGGGGGGCAACAACGAGCAGTACTTC.

The gene calls are TRBV6-1 and TRBJ1-1, with 7 bases matching TRBD1. Trimming at V came to 5 bases and at J to 2 bases, leaving 11 bases not matched to a gene. Looked up from germline, CDR1 is MNHNS and CDR2 is SASEGT. The CDR3 contains 16 residues. The CDR3 loop is CASSRDSRGYNTEAFF. The CDR3 DNA is TGTGCCAGCAGTCGGGACAGTCGGGGGTACAACACTGAAGCTTTCTTT.

This chain uses TRBV12-3 or TRBV12-4 with TRBJ1-5, with 8 positions matching TRBD1. There are 15 residues in the CDR3. Losses at the gene ends were 3 bases for V and 5 bases for J; bases not matched to a gene: 6. The CDR3 protein is CASSFRTGSHQPQHF. CDR3 DNA: TGTGCCAGCAGTTTTCGGACAGGGTCTCATCAGCCCCAGCATTTT.

V gene TRBV6-2 or TRBV6-3 combines with J gene TRBJ2-7; D gene unclear. Germline CDR1 reads MNHEY; CDR2 reads SVGEGT. CDR3 length: 12 residues. The V end lost 5 bases, the J end lost 2 bases, and 7 bases lay between the germline ends. CDR3 region: CASSITAYEQYF. The CDR3 DNA follows: TGTGCCAGCAGTATAACAGCCTACGAGCAGTACTTC.

This clonotype was seen only a few times. The chain links TRBV7-2 to TRBJ1-2; possible D gene TRBD1, 5 bases. CDR1 is SGHTA and CDR2 is FQGNSA in the germline V gene. This CDR3 has 16 residues. The V and J ends lost 5 bases and 4 bases respectively, with 20 bases between them. The CDR3 region is CASSPQPGTVGYGYTF. CDR3 bases: TGTGCCAGCAGCCCTCAACCCGGGACGGTTGGCTATGGCTACACCTTC. Full variable domain (missing parts from reference TRBV7-2 and TRBJ1-2): GAGVSQSPSNKVTEKGKDVELRCDPISGHTALYWYRQSLGQGLEFLIYFQGNSAPDKSGLPSDRFSAERTGGSVSTLTIQRTQQEDSAVYLCASSPQPGTVGYGYTFGSGTRLTVV.

V and J are TRBV20-1 and TRBJ2-7, with 9 bases fitting TRBD2. Germline V gives CDR1 DFQATT, CDR2 SNEGSKA (reference sequence). Germline trimming cut 7 bases from V and 1 base from J; bases unmatched to any gene: 8. The CDR3 contains 14 residues. The CDR3 loop reads CSVLPLAGSYEQYF. The CDR3 nucleotides are TGCAGTGTTCTACCCCTAGCGGGATCCTACGAGCAGTACTTC.

The chain carries TRBV7-2 and TRBJ2-7; TRBD2 matches at 8 bases. The CDR3 has 14 residues. The germline V gene has CDR1 SGHTA and CDR2 FQGNSA. The V and J ends lost 5 bases and 3 bases, in that order; junction bases with no gene match: 6. The CDR3, as DNA: TGTGCCAGCAGCCTACAAAGCGGGAGCTACGAGCAGTACTTC. It translates to CASSLQSGSYEQYF.

The gene calls are TRBV11-2 and TRBJ2-2; D gene uncertain. The CDR3 loop spans 14 amino acids. CDR1 is SGHAT and CDR2 is FQNNGV in the germline V gene. Deletions cut 0 bases from V and 2 bases from J, with 4 bases between. CDR3 in amino acids: CASSLDLNTGELFF. The CDR3 coding sequence is TGTGCCAGCAGCTTAGATCTCAACACCGGGGAGCTGTTTTTT.

J is TRBJ2-5 and V is TRBV2; TRBD1 agrees at 8 bases. The CDR3 runs to 13 residues. V shed 6 bases and J 4 bases; nucleotides not matched to a gene: 4. The V gene's germline CDR1 is SNHLY and CDR2 FYNNEI. This chain's CDR3 is CASRDRVSETQYF. CDR3 nucleotides: TGTGCCAGCAGGGACAGGGTGTCAGAGACCCAGTACTTC.

The CDR3 reads CSASPTSGGPVDTQYF. The DNA for the CDR3 is TGCAGTGCTAGCCCGACTAGCGGGGGCCCGGTGGATACGCAGTATTTT. The V gene is TRBV20-1, the J gene TRBJ2-3, with 12 bases lining up with TRBD2. Trimming cost V 3 bases and J 6 bases; bases outside gene matches: 10. CDR1 and CDR2 from the germline V gene are DFQATT and SNEGSKA (reference sequence). The CDR3 extends over 16 amino acids.

The J gene is TRBJ2-7, the V gene TRBV12-3 or TRBV12-4, with D possibly TRBD2 on 5 matching bases. The CDR3 has 12 amino acids. Deletions cut 8 bases from V and 3 bases from J, with 11 bases between. CDR3 sequence reads: CASELTSYEQYF. CDR3 DNA sequence: TGTGCCAGCGAACTAACTAGCTACGAGCAGTACTTC.

This sequence joins TRBV29-1 and TRBJ1-2; 12 bases map to TRBD1. CDR1 SQVTM and CDR2 ANQGSEA come from the germline V gene. This CDR3 has 14 amino acids. V shed 4 bases and J 8 bases; nucleotides not matched to a gene: 8. CDR3 DNA sequence: TGCAGCGTTGGTGCGGGACAGGGGGCAGGCGGCTACACCTTC. Protein: CSVGAGQGAGGYTF.